Described below is a single T cell receptor (beta chain) sequence and its context. Naive CD8 cells, CD45RO-negative and positively selected for CCR7, excluded terminally differentiated effector memory CD45RA+ cells. This specimen belongs to a study of shared clonotypes between healthy human individuals. Repertoires were generated with immunoSEQ multiplex PCR, while TCRdb's copy carries only in-frame clones and drops some. This table has about 2 million clones, approximately 94% appearing once. V lost 3 bases to trimming and J lost 3 bases, with 12 bases between them. The V gene's germline CDR1 is MDHEN and CDR2 SYDVKM. This CDR3 is built from 15 residues.

The sequencing sample was made of naive CD8+ T cells sorted from blood. The receptor was derived from a man in his late teens or twenties in good health. The gene calls are TRBV28 and TRBJ1-5, with D possibly being TRBD1 (6 bases). Written as DNA, the CDR3 is TGTGCCAGCAGTTTGGACCCAGGGGTCAATCAGCCCCAGCATTTT. It encodes CASSLDPGVNQPQHF.